This T cell receptor beta chain was found in a study of post-analysis software for immune sequencing data (dated by TCRdb to the mid-2010s). With respect to the entire study: The recorded disease courses included relapsing-remitting, secondary progressive and progressive-relapsing multiple sclerosis, and some patients had no subtype annotation. The patient repertoires were compared against fewer than twelve previously published healthy control repertoires obtained from donors aged 6 to 25 years. A subset of samples was prepared in parallel using single-end sample barcoding, then pooled and co-amplified after Illumina adapter ligation. Beyond this particular receptor, the publication reports: The control group was slightly older than the multiple sclerosis patient group. Compared with controls, multiple sclerosis patients had significantly lower normalized Chao1 diversity, a finding suggesting substantial peripheral T-cell clonal expansion. Patients showed significantly higher frequencies than controls for 4 or 5 TRBV segments, among them TRBV5-6, TRBV5-1 and TRBV20-1. Direct clustering with F measure showed strong co-clustering of samples prepared in the same batch, prompting a batch-effect correction.

Remarks on this clonotype: Its specific antigen is unknown. No quality values exist for individual bases; no much larger clone is one base distant.

The library was made by PCR. Sequenced using an Illumina HiSeq 2500. To reduce PCR and sequencing biases, unique molecular identifiers were incorporated into the TCR beta cDNA libraries. Approximately 500,000 cDNA molecules were obtained per 1 to 10 million input T cells, so each molecule approximated one T cell. The patient libraries were prepared and sequenced using the same protocol as the earlier healthy control dataset. Samples belonging to the same batch were prepared together, multiplexed and sequenced on a shared HiSeq lane. The source study handled its data this way. MIGEC was used to process the raw barcoded reads, and molecular identifier groups with only a single read were discarded before consensus assembly and CDR3 extraction. VDJtools was used for post-analysis of the clonotype tables, and diversity was normalized by down-sampling every dataset to the size of the smallest sample. In repertoire overlap clustering, CDR3 amino acid sequences, but not nucleotide sequences, were matched to correct batch-related cross-sample contamination. Using fastp at Q25 and MiXCR, TCRdb reprocessed the public reads and kept productive beta chains. A single entry per CDR3 protein holds the most common genes and DNA from its merged rows. The V and J calls here are based on TCRdb, not the publication. Here the sample has 650,000 to 850,000 distinct CDR3 sequences; approximately 50% occur a single time. 4.6% of the sample comes from the top ten.

The CDR3 covers 14 residues, taking in both the cysteine and the phenylalanine. Of all the DNA, just the CDR3 is kept, 42 bases in frame from base 1. The trim is 5 bases for V and 7 bases for J, with a gap of 16 bases between the germline ends. CDR1 and CDR2 were assigned from the germline V gene (reference sequence) as LGHDT and YNNKEL. TCR beta repertoires were profiled from peripheral blood of over 10 young patients with multiple sclerosis to demonstrate the VDJtools post-analysis software. Multiple sclerosis patients were children and adolescents aged roughly 6 to 17 years. This receptor chain uses TRBV3-1 and TRBJ2-3; possibly the D gene is TRBD2, per 5 matching bases. This TCR was sampled from a girl aged 5-17 years with multiple sclerosis. Sequences were obtained from blood. The bases are TGTGCCAGCAGCGATTCACTAGATTTGCATACGCAGTATTTT. It specifies CASSDSLDLHTQYF.